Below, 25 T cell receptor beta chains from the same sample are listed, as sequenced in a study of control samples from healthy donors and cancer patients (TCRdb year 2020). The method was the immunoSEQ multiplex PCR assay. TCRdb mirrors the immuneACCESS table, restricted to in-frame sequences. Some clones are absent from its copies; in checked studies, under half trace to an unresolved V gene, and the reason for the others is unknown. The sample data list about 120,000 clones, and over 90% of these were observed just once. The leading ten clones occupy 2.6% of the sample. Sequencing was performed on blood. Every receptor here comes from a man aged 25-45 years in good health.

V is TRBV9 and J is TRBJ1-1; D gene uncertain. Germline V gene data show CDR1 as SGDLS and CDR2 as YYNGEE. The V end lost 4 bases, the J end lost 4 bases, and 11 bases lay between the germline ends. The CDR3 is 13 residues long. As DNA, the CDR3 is TGTGCCAGCAGCTCCGGCCTACTCACTGAAGCTTTCTTT. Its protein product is CASSSGLLTEAFF.

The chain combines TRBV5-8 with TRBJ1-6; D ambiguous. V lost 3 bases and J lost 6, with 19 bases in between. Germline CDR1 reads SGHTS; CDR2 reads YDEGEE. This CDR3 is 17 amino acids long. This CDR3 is CASSSFISGWSNSPLHF. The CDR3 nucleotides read TGTGCCAGCAGCTCCTTTATATCTGGGTGGAGTAATTCACCCCTCCACTTT.

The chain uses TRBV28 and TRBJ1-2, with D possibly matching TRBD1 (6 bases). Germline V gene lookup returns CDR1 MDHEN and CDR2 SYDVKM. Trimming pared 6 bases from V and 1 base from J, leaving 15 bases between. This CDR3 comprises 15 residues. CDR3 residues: CASSEGGSGNYGYTF. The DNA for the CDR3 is TGTGCCAGCAGCGAGGGGGGGTCGGGTAACTATGGCTACACCTTC.

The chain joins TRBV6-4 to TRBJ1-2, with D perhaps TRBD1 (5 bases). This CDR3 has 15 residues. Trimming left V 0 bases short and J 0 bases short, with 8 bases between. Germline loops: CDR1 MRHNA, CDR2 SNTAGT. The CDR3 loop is CASSDSGGANYGYTF. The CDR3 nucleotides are TGTGCCAGCAGTGACTCTGGGGGGGCTAACTATGGCTACACCTTC.

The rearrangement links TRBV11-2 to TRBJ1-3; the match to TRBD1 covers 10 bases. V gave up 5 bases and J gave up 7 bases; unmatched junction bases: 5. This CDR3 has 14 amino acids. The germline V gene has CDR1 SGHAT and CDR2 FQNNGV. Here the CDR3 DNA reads TGTGCCAGCAGCCCGACGACAGGGGGCAACACCATATATTTT. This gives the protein CASSPTTGGNTIYF. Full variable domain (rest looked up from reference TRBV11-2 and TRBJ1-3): EAGVAQSPRYKIIEKRQSVAFWCNPISGHATLYWYQQILGQGPKLLIQFQNNGVVDDSQLPKDRFSAERLKGVDSTLKIQPAKLEDSAVYLCASSPTTGGNTIYFGEGSWLTVV.

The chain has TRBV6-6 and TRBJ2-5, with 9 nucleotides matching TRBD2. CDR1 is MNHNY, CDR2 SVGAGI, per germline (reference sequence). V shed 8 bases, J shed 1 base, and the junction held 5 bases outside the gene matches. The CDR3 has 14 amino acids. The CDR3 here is CASRLRGGQETQYF. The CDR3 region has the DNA TGTGCCAGCCGGTTGCGGGGGGGCCAAGAGACCCAGTACTTC.

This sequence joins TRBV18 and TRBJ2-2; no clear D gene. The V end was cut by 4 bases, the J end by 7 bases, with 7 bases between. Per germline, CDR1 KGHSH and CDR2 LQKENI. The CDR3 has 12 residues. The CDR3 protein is CASSRALGELFF. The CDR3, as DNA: TGTGCCAGCTCACGTGCTCTCGGGGAGCTGTTTTTT.

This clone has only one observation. CDR3 bases: TGTGCCAGCAGCCCCGCAGGCAGGGGGCCAGGAAACACCATATATTTT. It encodes CASSPAGRGPGNTIYF. The chain carries TRBV7-8 and TRBJ1-3, with 8 bases lining up with TRBD1. The CDR3 is made up of 16 amino acids. V dropped 5 bases and J dropped 4; count of bases not matched to a gene: 10. In germline, CDR1 is SGHVS, CDR2 FQNEAQ. The full variable domain, completed using reference TRBV7-8 and TRBJ1-3, is GAGVSQSPRYKVAKRGQDVALRCDPISGHVSLFWYQQALGQGPEFLTYFQNEAQLDKSGLPSDRFFAERPEGSVSTLKIQRTQQEDSAVYLCASSPAGRGPGNTIYFGEGSWLTVV.

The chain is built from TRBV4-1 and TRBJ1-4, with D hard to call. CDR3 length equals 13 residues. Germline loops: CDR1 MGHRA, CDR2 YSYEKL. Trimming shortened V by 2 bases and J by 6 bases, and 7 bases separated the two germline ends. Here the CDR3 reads CASSQLIYEKLFF. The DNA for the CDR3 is TGCGCCAGCAGCCAATTGATATATGAAAAACTGTTTTTT.

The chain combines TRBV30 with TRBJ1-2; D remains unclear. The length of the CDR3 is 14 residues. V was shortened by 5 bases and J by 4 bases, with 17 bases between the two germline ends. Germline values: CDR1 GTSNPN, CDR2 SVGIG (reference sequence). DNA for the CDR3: TGTGCCTGGTTCCGTCCCCGGCGAGGCTATGGCTACACCTTC. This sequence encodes CAWFRPRRGYGYTF.

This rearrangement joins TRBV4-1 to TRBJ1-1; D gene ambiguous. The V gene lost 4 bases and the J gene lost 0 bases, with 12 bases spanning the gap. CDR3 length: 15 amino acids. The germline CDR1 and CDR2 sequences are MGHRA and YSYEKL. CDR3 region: CASSPSGSMNTEAFF. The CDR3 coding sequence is TGCGCCAGCAGCCCCTCCGGATCTATGAACACTGAAGCTTTCTTT.

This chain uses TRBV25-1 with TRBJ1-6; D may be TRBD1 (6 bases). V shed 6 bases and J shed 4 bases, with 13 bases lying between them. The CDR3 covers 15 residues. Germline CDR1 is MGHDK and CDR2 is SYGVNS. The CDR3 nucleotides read TGTGCCAGCAGCCCATCGACAGGTTATAATTCACCCCTCCACTTT. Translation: CASSPSTGYNSPLHF.

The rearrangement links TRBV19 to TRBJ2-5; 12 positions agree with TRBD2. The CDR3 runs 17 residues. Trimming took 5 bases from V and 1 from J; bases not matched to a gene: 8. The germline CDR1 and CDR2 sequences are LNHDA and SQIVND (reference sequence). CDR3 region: CASSGVLAGGLQETQYF. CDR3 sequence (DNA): TGTGCCAGTAGTGGTGTACTAGCGGGGGGACTCCAAGAGACCCAGTACTTC.

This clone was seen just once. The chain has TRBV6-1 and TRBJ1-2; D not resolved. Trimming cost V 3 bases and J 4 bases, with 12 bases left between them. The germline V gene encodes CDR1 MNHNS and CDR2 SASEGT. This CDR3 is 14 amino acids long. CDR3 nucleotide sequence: TGTGCCAGCAGTGAGTATCACCTGGGCTATGGCTACACCTTC. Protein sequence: CASSEYHLGYGYTF.

The CDR3 DNA follows: TGTGCCAGCAGCCGGACTAGTAACTATGGCTACACCTTC. Its translation: CASSRTSNYGYTF. This chain links TRBV2 with TRBJ1-2; D remains unclear. Trimming took 6 bases from V and 1 from J, leaving 9 bases between them. This CDR3 has 13 residues. From germline, CDR1 is SNHLY and CDR2 FYNNEI.

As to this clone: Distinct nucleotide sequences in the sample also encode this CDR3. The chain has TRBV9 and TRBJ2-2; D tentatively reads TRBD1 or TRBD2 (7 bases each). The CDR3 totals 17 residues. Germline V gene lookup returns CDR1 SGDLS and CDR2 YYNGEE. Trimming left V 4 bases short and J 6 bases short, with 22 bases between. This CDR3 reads CASSSTPGGGVPGELFF. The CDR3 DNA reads TGTGCCAGCAGCTCAACGCCAGGGGGAGGGGTGCCCGGGGAGCTGTTTTTT.

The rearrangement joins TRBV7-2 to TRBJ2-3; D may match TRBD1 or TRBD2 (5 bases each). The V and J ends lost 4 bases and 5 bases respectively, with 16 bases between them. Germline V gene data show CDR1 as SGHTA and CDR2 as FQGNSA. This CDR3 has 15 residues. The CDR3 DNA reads TGTGCCAGCAGCTATGCGAGGGGCCCTAGAGATACGCAGTATTTT. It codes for CASSYARGPRDTQYF.

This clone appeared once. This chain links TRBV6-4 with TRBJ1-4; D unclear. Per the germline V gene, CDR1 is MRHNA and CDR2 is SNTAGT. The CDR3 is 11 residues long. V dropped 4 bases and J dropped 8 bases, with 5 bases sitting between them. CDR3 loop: CASSVNEKLFF. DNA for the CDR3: TGTGCCAGCAGTGTAAACGAAAAACTGTTTTTT.

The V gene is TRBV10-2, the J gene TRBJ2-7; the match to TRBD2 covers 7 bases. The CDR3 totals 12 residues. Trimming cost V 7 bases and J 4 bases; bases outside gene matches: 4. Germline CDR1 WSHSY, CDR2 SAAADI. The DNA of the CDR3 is TGCGCCAGCAAAGCTAGCGGTTACGAGCAGTACTTC. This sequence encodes CASKASGYEQYF.

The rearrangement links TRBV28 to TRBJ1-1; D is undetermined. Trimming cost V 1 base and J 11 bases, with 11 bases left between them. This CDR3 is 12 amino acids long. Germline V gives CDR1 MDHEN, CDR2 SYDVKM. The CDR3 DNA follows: TGTGCCAGCAGTTTATCGGTAGATGGGGCTTTCTTT. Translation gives CASSLSVDGAFF.

The CDR3 reads CASSLDLGKETQYF. Here the CDR3 DNA reads TGTGCCAGCAGCTTAGACCTGGGGAAAGAGACCCAGTACTTC. This chain links TRBV7-2 with TRBJ2-5; D remains ambiguous. Per the germline V gene, CDR1 is SGHTA and CDR2 is FQGNSA. V was trimmed by 1 base and J by 3 bases, leaving 9 bases between them. CDR3 length equals 14 residues.

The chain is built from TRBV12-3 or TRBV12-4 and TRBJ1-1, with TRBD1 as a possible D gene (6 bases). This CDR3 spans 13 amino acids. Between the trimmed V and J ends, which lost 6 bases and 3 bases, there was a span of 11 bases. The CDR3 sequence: CASSLRGDTEAFF. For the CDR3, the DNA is TGTGCCAGCAGCCTTAGGGGGGACACTGAAGCTTTCTTT.

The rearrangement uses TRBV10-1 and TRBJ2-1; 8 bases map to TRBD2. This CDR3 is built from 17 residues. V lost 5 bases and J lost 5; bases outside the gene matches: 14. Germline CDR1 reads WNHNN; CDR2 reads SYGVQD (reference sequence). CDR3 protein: CASSKTLLVGGDNEQFF. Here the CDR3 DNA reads TGCGCCAGCAGTAAAACCCTCCTGGTCGGGGGGGACAATGAGCAGTTCTTC.

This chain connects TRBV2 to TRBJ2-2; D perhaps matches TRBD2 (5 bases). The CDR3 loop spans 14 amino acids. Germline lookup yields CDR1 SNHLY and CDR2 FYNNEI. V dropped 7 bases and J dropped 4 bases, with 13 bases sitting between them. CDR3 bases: TGTGCCAGCACCAAAGAGGGTGGCACCGGGGAGCTGTTTTTT. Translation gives CASTKEGGTGELFF.

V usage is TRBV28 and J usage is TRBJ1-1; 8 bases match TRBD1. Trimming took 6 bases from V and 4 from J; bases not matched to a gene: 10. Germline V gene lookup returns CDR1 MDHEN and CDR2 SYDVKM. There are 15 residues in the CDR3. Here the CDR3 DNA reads TGTGCCAGCAGACCTCCGACAGGGGTCGGCACTGAAGCTTTCTTT. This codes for CASRPPTGVGTEAFF.